This T cell receptor (beta chain) is from a study of CD8+ T cells in alopecia areata. Following extraction, RNA underwent reverse transcription to cDNA, which served as the sequencing template. Profiled with immunoSEQ multiplex PCR; TCRdb holds only in-frame clones, not every one. The sample contains 100,000 to 130,000 clones, roughly 59% of which appear only once. The receptor's source is a human donor in good health. Sequencing was performed on CD8+ T cells sorted from blood.

Here the CDR3 reads CASSGREVGPSTDTQYF. The CDR3 coding sequence is TGTGCCAGCAGCGGCCGGGAAGTGGGACCTAGCACAGATACGCAGTATTTT. This chain connects TRBV9 to TRBJ2-3, with D perhaps TRBD1 or TRBD2 (5 bases each). There are 17 residues in the CDR3. CDR1 is SGDLS and CDR2 is YYNGEE in the germline V gene. Trimming stripped 3 bases from V and 0 bases from J, with 17 bases between.